This passage covers 10 T cell receptor beta chains from one sample sequenced in a study of T cells in localized non-small cell lung cancer. Sequencing used immunoSEQ multiplex PCR; TCRdb keeps in-frame clones, though not all of them. The table lists some 15,000 clones, more than 70% of them singletons. The sample consisted of peripheral blood, taken before any cancer treatment. These receptors were obtained from a female donor of 60 years or more with stage I squamous cell lung carcinoma.

This rearrangement joins TRBV18 to TRBJ1-1; TRBD1 might be the D (6 bases). There are 15 residues in the CDR3. The germline V and J ends were trimmed by 4 bases and 1 base, with 13 bases remaining between them. Germline CDR1 and CDR2: KGHSH and LQKENI. CDR3 DNA sequence: TGTGCCAGCTCACAAGGGAACAGGGAGAACACTGAAGCTTTCTTT. This gives the protein CASSQGNRENTEAFF.

J is TRBJ1-1 and V is TRBV7-8; D is uncertain. Trimming removed 4 bases at V and 4 bases at J, with 13 bases between. The CDR3 is made up of 14 amino acids. The V gene's germline CDR1 is SGHVS and CDR2 FQNEAQ. The CDR3 loop reads CASSYNEESTEAFF. The CDR3 region has the DNA TGTGCCAGCAGCTACAACGAGGAGAGCACTGAAGCTTTCTTT.

This chain joins TRBV5-1 and TRBJ2-1, with 10 bases aligning to TRBD2. Germline V lookup: CDR1 SGHRS, CDR2 YFSETQ. V was clipped by 0 bases and J by 8 bases; unmatched bases: 5. The CDR3 covers 15 residues. In DNA form, the CDR3 reads TGCGCCAGCAGCTTGGTCGGGACTAGCGACGATGAGCAGTTCTTC. This sequence encodes CASSLVGTSDDEQFF.

This chain uses TRBV7-6 with TRBJ2-5, with D tentatively TRBD2 (6 bases). Per the germline V gene, CDR1 is SGHVS and CDR2 is FNYEAQ. Deletions cut 8 bases from V and 3 bases from J, with 16 bases between. This CDR3 is 14 amino acids long. CDR3 in amino acids: CASPPWGDEETQYF. CDR3 coding DNA: TGTGCCAGCCCCCCTTGGGGGGACGAAGAGACCCAGTACTTC.

This clone was observed a handful of times. The gene calls are TRBV9 and TRBJ2-1; 8 nucleotides match TRBD2. The V segment lost 3 bases and the J segment 2 bases; nucleotides outside the gene matches: 4. In germline, CDR1 is SGDLS, CDR2 YYNGEE. The CDR3 is made up of 15 amino acids. The CDR3 DNA sequence: TGTGCCAGCAGCGGGGGACTAGACGCCTACAATGAGCAGTTCTTC. It specifies CASSGGLDAYNEQFF.

This chain uses TRBV19 with TRBJ2-7; D is uncertain. This CDR3 contains 15 residues. V shed 3 bases and J shed 0 bases, with 12 bases lying between them. In germline, CDR1 is LNHDA, CDR2 SQIVND (reference sequence). The CDR3 nucleotides are TGTGCCAGTAGTATCGGCCCGTCAAGCTCCTACGAGCAGTACTTC. This encodes CASSIGPSSSYEQYF.

J is TRBJ2-7 and V is TRBV2; either TRBD1 or TRBD2 may supply D (6 bases each). The CDR3 extends over 13 amino acids. The germline gives CDR1 SNHLY, CDR2 FYNNEI. V shed 9 bases and J shed 4 bases, with 16 bases lying between them. CDR3 in amino acids: CASTRDNTYEQYF. The CDR3 nucleotides are TGTGCCAGTACGCGGGACAATACGTACGAGCAGTACTTC.

This chain connects TRBV29-1 to TRBJ2-7, with TRBD1 identical over 7 bases. V shed 6 bases and J 4 bases; nucleotides not matched to a gene: 3. The V gene's germline CDR1 is SQVTM and CDR2 ANQGSEA. The CDR3 contains 11 residues. CDR3 DNA sequence: TGCAGCGTCGGGGACAGTTACGAGCAGTACTTC. Translating gives CSVGDSYEQYF.

V and J are TRBV9 and TRBJ2-1; TRBD2 agrees at 14 bases. Germline loops: CDR1 SGDLS, CDR2 YYNGEE. V lost 2 bases and J lost 12; bases outside the gene matches: 13. The CDR3 contains 17 residues. CDR3 nucleotides: TGTGCCAGCAGCGTCCTGACTAGCGGGGGGGCGAGAGGGTTGCAGTTCTTC. Protein product: CASSVLTSGGARGLQFF.

The chain couples TRBV5-1 to TRBJ2-2, with D perhaps matching TRBD1 or TRBD2 (6 bases each). The CDR3 contains 14 residues. Germline-derived CDR1 and CDR2 are SGHRS and YFSETQ. V lost 5 bases to trimming and J lost 4 bases, with 12 bases between them. CDR3 nucleotide sequence: TGCGCCAGCAGGGGGGGCTCGAGCACCGGGGAGCTGTTTTTT. Translating gives CASRGGSSTGELFF.